The sequence of this T cell receptor beta chain was determined in a study of T cells during gluten challenge in celiac disease (dated by TCRdb to the late 2010s). Regarding the research as a whole: Blood was collected at baseline, day 6 and day 14 of the challenge, and duodenal biopsies at baseline and day 14. On the Illumina MiSeq, single-cell libraries were sequenced paired-end 250 bp and bulk libraries were sequenced paired-end 300 bp.

Comment on this clonotype: Per-base quality was not reported, and no clone a single base away is much larger than it.

General study outcomes and caveats: Across 7 patients, roughly 11-45% of single-cell TCR-alpha/beta clonotypes at the latest time point were also found at baseline, with roughly 51-56% being obtained from bulk data. Gluten-specific T cells in the circulation reached a peak on day 6, and the day-6 repertoire appeared to be made up largely of expanded preexisting memory clonotypes. Only a couple of patients, both with many gluten-specific T cells, had their challenge samples put through bulk sequencing. Clonal expansion rose on day 6, as shown by reduced sample-corrected Shannon diversity of circulating gluten-specific T cells.

The CDR1 and CDR2 encoded by the germline V gene are SGDLS and YYNGEE. Taken from cysteine to phenylalanine, the CDR3 has 16 residues. The kept DNA is CDR3 alone, 48 bases in frame from the first base. At the junction V is shortened by 4 bases and J by 1 base; bases outside the gene matches: 5. Blood cells were gated as tetramer-binding CD4+ effector-memory gut-homing T cells: CD3+, CD45RA-, CD62L-, integrin beta7+, with lineage markers excluded. A 14-day oral dietary gluten challenge was undertaken by treated celiac disease patients on a gluten-free diet so that recall of gluten-specific T cells could be studied. Sorting was performed on an Aria II cell sorter as single cells, and bulk sorting was additionally performed when tetramer-positive cells were relatively numerous. Peripheral blood mononuclear cells were isolated using Ficoll density gradient centrifugation and were cryopreserved prior to staining. Thawed cells were stained with a pool of PE-conjugated HLA-DQ:gluten tetramers presenting immunodominant gluten epitopes before sorting of tetramer-binding CD4+ T cells. After HLA-DQ:gluten tetramer staining, the blood samples went through tetramer-based enrichment.

The library relied on 5' RACE. The sample was run on an Illumina MiSeq. A modified SMART protocol was used for preparation of bulk TCR libraries. The study's own analysis went as follows. Selected pRESTO steps were used to preprocess the reads, and IMGT/HighV-QUEST was used to assign V, D, J genes and CDR3 junctions. A bulk sequence was kept only when the sequence appeared in at least two replicates with 10 or more cumulative reads. In samples containing more than 20 cells, repertoire diversity was estimated using a Shannon index corrected for undersampling. TCRdb redid the processing of the public reads, applying fastp at Q25 and MiXCR, and retained in-frame beta chains. Identical CDR3 proteins give one entry, which carries the most common genes and DNA. The V and J calls, along with clone size, are taken from TCRdb and not from the paper's own processing. For this sample there are approximately 190 distinct CDR3 sequences; 15% appear just once. Approximately 82% of the sample lies in the top ten.

This receptor chain uses TRBV9 and TRBJ2-6; 7 central bases correspond to TRBD2. The sample was gluten-specific CD4+ T cells sorted from blood using tetramers, taken at baseline or on day 6, 14 or 28 of gluten challenge (not recorded which). The TCR comes from a male donor with celiac disease. The nucleotide sequence reads as follows: TGTGCCAGCAGCTGGGAGGGGCTTTCTGGGGCCAACGTCCTGACTTTC. It translates to CASSWEGLSGANVLTF.